This T cell receptor (beta chain) comes out of a study of OX40 agonist ivuxolimab in advanced cancers. Study details: The dose of intravenous ivuxolimab that patients received every 2 weeks ranged from 0.01 to 10 mg/kg.

The trim removed 1 base at V and 8 bases at J, leaving 9 bases unmatched. Germline values: CDR1 LGHNA, CDR2 YNFKEQ. The CDR3 totals 16 residues. TCRdb's copy holds only in-frame clones and misses some; the assay was immunoSEQ multiplex PCR. The sample lists some 86,000 clones, 70% to 90% occurring once. The chain is built from TRBV4-2 and TRBJ2-2, with 8 bases matching TRBD1. The specimen was CD4+ or CD8+ T cells sorted from blood, collected in a trial of the OX40 agonist ivuxolimab. This TCR was sampled from an adult with an advanced solid tumor such as melanoma, head and neck, liver or kidney cancer. The DNA of the CDR3 is TGTGCCAGCAGCCAAGTAGTGTCAGGGGGCTCGGGGGAGCTGTTTTTT. Translating it yields CASSQVVSGGSGELFF.